This paragraph covers one T cell receptor (beta chain) sequence. This sample is drawn from a study of blood T cell repertoires in COVID-19. Study summary: Researchers got acute and convalescent COVID-19 samples from the United States, Italy and Spain. PBMCs, B-cell-depleted T cells, or T cells provided the cDNA or gDNA that made up the material.

Germline V gene data show CDR1 as MDHEN and CDR2 as SYDVKM. The CDR3 is 13 residues long. Between the trimmed V and J ends, which lost 6 bases and 6 bases, there was a span of 14 bases. TCRdb's copy holds only in-frame clones and misses some; the assay was immunoSEQ multiplex PCR. The profile covers about 140,000 clones, with 84% appearing a single time and 3.9% taken by the ten largest. Residents of approximately 25 US areas, aged about 18 to 95 years, made up the participants. Cohorts were assigned according to the clinical history that participants reported. The sample taken for sequencing was PBMCs or T cells enriched from blood (not recorded which). The rearrangement links TRBV28 to TRBJ1-2; D gene ambiguous. The receptor comes from a man aged 45 to 65 in a cohort exposed to, infected with or recovered from COVID-19 (not recorded which). The CDR3 bases are TGTGCCAGCAGGGGCAGGCCAACGGATGGCTACACCTTC. This gives the protein CASRGRPTDGYTF.